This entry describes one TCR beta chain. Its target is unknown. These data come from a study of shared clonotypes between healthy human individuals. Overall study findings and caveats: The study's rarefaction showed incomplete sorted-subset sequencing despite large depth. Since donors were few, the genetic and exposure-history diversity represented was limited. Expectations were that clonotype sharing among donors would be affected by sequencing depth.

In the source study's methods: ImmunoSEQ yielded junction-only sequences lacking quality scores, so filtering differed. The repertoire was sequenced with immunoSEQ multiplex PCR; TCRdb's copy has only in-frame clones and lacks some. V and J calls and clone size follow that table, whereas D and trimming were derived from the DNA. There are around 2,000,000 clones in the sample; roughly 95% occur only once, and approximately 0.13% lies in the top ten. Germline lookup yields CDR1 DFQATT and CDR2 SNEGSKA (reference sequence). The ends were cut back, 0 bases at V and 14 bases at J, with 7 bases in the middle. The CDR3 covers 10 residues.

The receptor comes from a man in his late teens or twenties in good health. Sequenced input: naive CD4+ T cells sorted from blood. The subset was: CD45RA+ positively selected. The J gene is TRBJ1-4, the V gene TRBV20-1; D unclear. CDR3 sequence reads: CSAREASLFF. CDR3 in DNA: TGCAGTGCTAGAGAGGCGTCGCTGTTTTTT.